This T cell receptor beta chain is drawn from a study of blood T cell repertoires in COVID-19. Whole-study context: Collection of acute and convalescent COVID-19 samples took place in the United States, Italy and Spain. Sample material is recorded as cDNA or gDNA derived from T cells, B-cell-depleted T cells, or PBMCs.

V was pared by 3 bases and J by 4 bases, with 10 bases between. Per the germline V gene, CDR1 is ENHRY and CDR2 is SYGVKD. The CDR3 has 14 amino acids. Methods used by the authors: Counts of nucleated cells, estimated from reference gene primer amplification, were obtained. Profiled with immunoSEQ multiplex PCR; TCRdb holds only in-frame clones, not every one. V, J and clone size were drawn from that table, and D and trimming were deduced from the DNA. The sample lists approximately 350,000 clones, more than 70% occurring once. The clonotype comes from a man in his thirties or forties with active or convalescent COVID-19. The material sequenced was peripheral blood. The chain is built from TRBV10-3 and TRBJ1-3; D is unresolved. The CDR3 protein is CAISEGGRGNTIYF. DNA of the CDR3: TGTGCCATCAGTGAAGGAGGGAGAGGAAACACCATATATTTT.